The clone carrying this T cell receptor (beta chain) has a count of ten or more. Its antigen remains unidentified. Time point here: newly diagnosed GD, antithyroid drugs for less than 3 months. RNA from PBMCs was the source of the TCR library. Collection of peripheral blood (approximately 9 milliliters) was done using EDTA tubes. CDR3 regions were amplified by Arm-PCR using iRepertoire HTBI primers to build TCR beta libraries. TCRdb recomputed calls from the multiplex PCR reads with MiXCR, one row per CDR3 protein. The profile shows 300,000 to 400,000 distinct CDR3 sequences, over 15% of them singletons. These data come from a study of regulatory T cells in long-lasting Graves disease. Background on the study: Graves' patients, diagnosed recently, had received antithyroid drugs under 3 months.

Study observations and caveats: The work looked only at peripheral blood and did not look at thyroid tissue. Persistent disease favored TRBV28, TRBJ1-2 and TRBJ2-5.

Trimming pared 6 bases from V and 5 bases from J, leaving 8 bases between. The CDR3 has 12 residues. The genes are TRBV12-3 or TRBV12-4 and TRBJ2-1; D gene uncertain. Specimen: peripheral blood mononuclear cells (PBMCs), collected at new diagnosis, from a patient treated with antithyroid drugs. This clonotype originated in a female donor with Graves disease. The CDR3 bases are TGTGCCAGCAGCATGGGCCACAATGAGCAGTTCTTC. As protein: CASSMGHNEQFF.